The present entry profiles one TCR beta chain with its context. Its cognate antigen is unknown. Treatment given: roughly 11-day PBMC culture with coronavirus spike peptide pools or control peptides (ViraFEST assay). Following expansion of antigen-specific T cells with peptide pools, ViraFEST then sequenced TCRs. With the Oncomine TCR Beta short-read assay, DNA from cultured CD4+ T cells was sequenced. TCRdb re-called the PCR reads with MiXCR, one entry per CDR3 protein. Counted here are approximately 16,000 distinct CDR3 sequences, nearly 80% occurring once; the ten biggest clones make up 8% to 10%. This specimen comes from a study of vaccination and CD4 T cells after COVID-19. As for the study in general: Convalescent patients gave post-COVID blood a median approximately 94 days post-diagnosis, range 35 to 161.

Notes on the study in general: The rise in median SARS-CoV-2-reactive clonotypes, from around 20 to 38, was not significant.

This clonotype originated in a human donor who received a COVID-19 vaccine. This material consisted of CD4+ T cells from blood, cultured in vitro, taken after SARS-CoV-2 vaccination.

In DNA, the CDR3 is TGTGCCAGCAGGGATTTCCCTAGAGCGAACACTGAAGCTTTCTTT. This sequence encodes CASRDFPRANTEAFF. The chain has TRBV6-1 and TRBJ1-1, with D uncertain. The CDR3 runs to 15 residues. Trimming pared 6 bases from V and 1 base from J, leaving 15 bases between. Germline-derived CDR1 and CDR2 are MNHNS and SASEGT.